These 14 T cell receptor beta chains originate from one sample sequenced in a study of glioma-infiltrating T cells after dendritic cell vaccination. The repertoire was sequenced with immunoSEQ multiplex PCR; TCRdb's copy has only in-frame clones and lacks some. The sample lists about 92,000 clones, more than 75% occurring once. The sample consisted of blood, taken before dendritic cell vaccination. These receptors came from a human donor with glioblastoma.

V gene TRBV20-1 combines with J gene TRBJ2-1, with a tentative D call TRBD1 (6 bases). V shed 6 bases and J shed 14 bases, with 8 bases lying between them. From germline, CDR1 is DFQATT and CDR2 SNEGSKA (reference sequence). The CDR3 is 8 amino acids. The chain's CDR3 is CSARGEFF. Written as DNA, the CDR3 is TGCAGTGCCAGGGGAGAGTTCTTC.

V usage is TRBV7-6 and J usage is TRBJ2-3; a weak D match, TRBD1 (5 bases). This CDR3 is 12 amino acids long. The ends were cut back, 3 bases at V and 5 bases at J, with 6 bases in the middle. Per the germline V gene, CDR1 is SGHVS and CDR2 is FNYEAQ. Written as DNA, the CDR3 is TGTGCCAGCAGCTTCACAGGAGATACGCAGTATTTT. It codes for CASSFTGDTQYF.

V and J are TRBV19 and TRBJ1-4; 7 nucleotides agree with TRBD1. This CDR3 spans 14 amino acids. Germline V gives CDR1 LNHDA, CDR2 SQIVND (reference sequence). V shed 7 bases and J 7 bases; nucleotides not matched to a gene: 9. CDR3 DNA: TGTGCCAGTACCCAACAGGGGTTCGGTGAAAAACTGTTTTTT. As protein: CASTQQGFGEKLFF.

This chain joins TRBV4-1 and TRBJ2-7; the D is unclear. The CDR3 has 16 amino acids. V was pared by 0 bases and J by 1 base, with 13 bases between. Germline V gives CDR1 MGHRA, CDR2 YSYEKL. CDR3 region: CASSQEVPPESYEQYF. CDR3 DNA: TGCGCCAGCAGCCAAGAGGTCCCTCCCGAGTCCTACGAGCAGTACTTC.

Written as DNA, the CDR3 is TGTGCCACATGGGAGAGACAAGCCCCAACGCAGTATTTT. It specifies CATWERQAPTQYF. The chain employs TRBV15 and TRBJ2-3, with D possibly matching TRBD2 (5 bases). The CDR3 is made up of 13 amino acids. Germline-derived CDR1 and CDR2 are LNHNV and YYDKDF (reference sequence). V was shortened by 9 bases and J by 9 bases, with 19 bases between the two germline ends.

This sequence joins TRBV9 and TRBJ1-4, with 9 bases that match TRBD1. The CDR3 spans 17 residues. V gave up 4 bases and J gave up 2 bases; unmatched junction bases: 9. Germline V gene sequence: CDR1 SGDLS, CDR2 YYNGEE. The CDR3 nucleotides read TGTGCCAGCAGCCCTCCCGGGACAGGGAATACTAATGAAAAACTGTTTTTT. This translates into CASSPPGTGNTNEKLFF.

This chain joins TRBV28 and TRBJ1-6; 8 bases agree with TRBD1. CDR3 length: 15 residues. Per the germline V gene, CDR1 is MDHEN and CDR2 is SYDVKM. V was clipped by 8 bases and J by 11 bases; unmatched bases: 14. The CDR3 nucleotides read TGTGCCAGCTCTTGGGGGGCAGGGGGCGCGACACCCCTCCACTTT. Amino acids: CASSWGAGGATPLHF.

The rearrangement uses TRBV6-5 and TRBJ1-5; TRBD1 is a possible D gene (6 bases). The germline CDR1 and CDR2 sequences are MNHEY and SVGAGI. This CDR3 has 14 amino acids. The germline V and J ends were trimmed by 4 bases and 2 bases, with 9 bases remaining between them. The CDR3 region is CASSLKGGNQPQHF. The DNA for the CDR3 is TGTGCCAGCAGTTTAAAGGGGGGCAATCAGCCCCAGCATTTT.

About this clone itself: One end of the junction varies from germline; a read error may be responsible. The chain is built from TRBV6-6 and TRBJ1-6, with a possible D match to TRBD1 (6 bases). Looked up from germline, CDR1 is MNHNY and CDR2 is SVGAGI (reference sequence). This CDR3 comprises 13 residues. This chain's CDR3 is CASRFGGDSPLHF. The CDR3 nucleotides are TGTGCCAGCAGGTTTGGGGGCGATTCGCCCCTCCACTTT.

The genes are TRBV5-1 and TRBJ2-1, with 9 bases aligning to TRBD2. The V segment lost 4 bases and the J segment 9 bases; nucleotides outside the gene matches: 11. This CDR3 region has 15 residues. Germline V lookup: CDR1 SGHRS, CDR2 YFSETQ. The CDR3 DNA reads TGCGCCAGCAGCGGGGCTAGCGCGGGAGGGTCTGAGCAGTTCTTC. This gives the protein CASSGASAGGSEQFF. Full variable domain (rest looked up from reference TRBV5-1 and TRBJ2-1): KAGVTQTPRYLIKTRGQQVTLSCSPISGHRSVSWYQQTPGQGLQFLFEYFSETQRNKGNFPGRFSGRQFSNSRSEMNVSTLELGDSALYLCASSGASAGGSEQFFGPGTRLTVL.

The chain uses TRBV5-8 and TRBJ2-7; no firm D call. The CDR3 is 14 residues long. Germline V gene lookup returns CDR1 SGHTS and CDR2 YDEGEE. The V gene lost 4 bases and the J gene lost 2 bases, with 13 bases spanning the gap. The CDR3 coding sequence is TGTGCCAGCAGCCCGCGTTTGGTTCCCTACGAGCAGTACTTC. The encoded protein is CASSPRLVPYEQYF.

V is TRBV4-1 and J is TRBJ1-4; 9 positions match TRBD1. CDR3 size: 16 residues. J was trimmed by 7 bases and V by 4 bases; bases with no gene match: 10. Germline CDR1 is MGHRA and CDR2 is YSYEKL. The CDR3 reads CASSRTLQGASEKLFF. The CDR3 DNA follows: TGCGCCAGCAGCCGGACTTTACAGGGGGCGAGTGAAAAACTGTTTTTT.

The J gene is TRBJ1-6, the V gene TRBV5-6, with D maybe TRBD1 (6 bases). This CDR3 has 16 amino acids. Trimming stripped 0 bases from V and 7 bases from J, with 14 bases between. In germline, CDR1 is SGHDT, CDR2 YYEEEE. CDR3 region: CASSLVDRFSNSPLHF. In DNA form, the CDR3 reads TGTGCCAGCAGCTTGGTCGACAGGTTTAGCAATTCACCCCTCCACTTT. Full variable domain (remainder filled in from reference TRBV5-6 and TRBJ1-6): DAGVTQSPTHLIKTRGQQVTLRCSPKSGHDTVSWYQQALGQGPQFIFQYYEEEERQRGNFPDRFSGHQFPNYSSELNVNALLLGDSALYLCASSLVDRFSNSPLHFGNGTRLTVT.

The gene calls are TRBV14 and TRBJ2-2, with TRBD2 matching over 8 bases. The CDR3 totals 15 residues. Trimming cost V 1 base and J 5 bases; bases outside gene matches: 3. In germline, CDR1 is SGHDN, CDR2 FVKESK. The DNA of the CDR3 is TGTGCCAGCAGCCAAGTTCCTAGCGGGACCGGGGAGCTGTTTTTT. It translates to CASSQVPSGTGELFF.